Listed below are T cell receptor beta chains from one sample, sequenced in a study of blood T cell repertoires in COVID-19. Profiling relied on immunoSEQ multiplex PCR, and the TCRdb table lists in-frame clones only, not all of them. The profile shows some 270,000 clones, 84% of them singletons. The sequenced sample was PBMCs or T cells enriched from blood (not recorded which). The receptor source for this set is a man aged 45-60 years who had recovered from COVID-19. Both conserved end residues are part of each CDR3. D genes are given only for firm matches. The listing skips clone size in some rows; elsewhere it reads once, few, many or a size class.

d_gene: -
abundance: -
v_gene: TRBV19
j_gene: TRBJ2-7
CDR3nt: TGTGCCAGTAGTATAGCAGGGCTCGCCTACGAGCAGTACTTC
CDR3aa: CASSIAGLAYEQYF

d_gene: -
abundance: -
v_gene: TRBV7-8
j_gene: TRBJ2-3
CDR3nt: TGTGCCAGCAGCTTAGGAGCCAGGGCTGACGCGCAGTATTTT
CDR3aa: CASSLGARADAQYF

d_gene: -
abundance: few
v_gene: TRBV18
j_gene: TRBJ1-2
CDR3nt: TGTGCCAGCTCACCGATGCAGGCACCAACTTACGGCTATGGCTACACCTTC
CDR3aa: CASSPMQAPTYGYGYTF

d_gene: TRBD1
abundance: -
v_gene: TRBV7-2
j_gene: TRBJ1-2
CDR3nt: TGTGCCAGCAGCATGGGACAGGGAGCTGGCTACACCTTC
CDR3aa: CASSMGQGAGYTF

d_gene: -
abundance: once
v_gene: TRBV4-2
j_gene: TRBJ1-4
CDR3nt: TGTGCCAGCAGCCAAGGTTCAGTAACTAATGAAAAACTGTTTTTT
CDR3aa: CASSQGSVTNEKLFF

d_gene: -
abundance: -
v_gene: TRBV11-3
j_gene: TRBJ1-1
CDR3nt: TGTGCCAGTCACAGGAAACTCAACACTGAAGCTTTCTTT
CDR3aa: CASHRKLNTEAFF

d_gene: TRBD1
abundance: once
v_gene: TRBV9
j_gene: TRBJ2-7
CDR3nt: TGTGCCAGCAGCCCGGGGACAGGGGTCTCCTACGAGCAGTACTTC
CDR3aa: CASSPGTGVSYEQYF

d_gene: -
abundance: -
v_gene: TRBV27
j_gene: TRBJ1-6
CDR3nt: TGTGCCAGCAGTTTAGCAGGCAGATTGGTCTTT
CDR3aa: CASSLAGRLVF

d_gene: -
abundance: -
v_gene: TRBV4-2
j_gene: TRBJ2-7
CDR3nt: TGTGCCAGCAGCCAAGATGGCAGGGGACCCCGCGAGCAGTACTTC
CDR3aa: CASSQDGRGPREQYF

d_gene: -
abundance: -
v_gene: TRBV12-3/TRBV12-4
j_gene: TRBJ2-2
CDR3nt: TGTGCCAGCAGTCAGACGAACACCGGGGAGCTGTTTTTT
CDR3aa: CASSQTNTGELFF

d_gene: -
abundance: -
v_gene: TRBV5-6
j_gene: TRBJ2-5
CDR3nt: TGTGCCAGCAGCCCACCCGCGGGTCAGGACCAAGAGACCCAGTACTTC
CDR3aa: CASSPPAGQDQETQYF

d_gene: -
abundance: -
v_gene: TRBV18
j_gene: TRBJ1-6
CDR3nt: TGTGCCAGCTCACCGGACTCTAGATCACCCCTCCACTTT
CDR3aa: CASSPDSRSPLHF

d_gene: -
abundance: -
v_gene: TRBV27
j_gene: TRBJ2-3
CDR3nt: TGTGCCAGCAGTCTAGCGTTTAAAGATACGCAGTATTTT
CDR3aa: CASSLAFKDTQYF

d_gene: TRBD1
abundance: -
v_gene: TRBV30
j_gene: TRBJ1-4
CDR3nt: TGTGCCTGGAGGCTCCGGGACAGGGAAGGAGAAAAACTGTTTTTT
CDR3aa: CAWRLRDREGEKLFF

d_gene: TRBD2
abundance: -
v_gene: TRBV27
j_gene: TRBJ2-7
CDR3nt: TGTGCCAGCAGTTTATTTATAGCGGGACCCAACGAGCAGTACTTC
CDR3aa: CASSLFIAGPNEQYF

d_gene: TRBD2
abundance: -
v_gene: TRBV2
j_gene: TRBJ2-3
CDR3nt: TGTGCCAGCAGTCACGGGAGGTGGAACTATTTT
CDR3aa: CASSHGRWNYF

d_gene: TRBD1
abundance: -
v_gene: TRBV5-4
j_gene: TRBJ2-6
CDR3nt: TGTGCCAGCAGCTCTCCTCAGGGGGCGCTTGGGGCCAACGTCCTGACTTTC
CDR3aa: CASSSPQGALGANVLTF

d_gene: -
abundance: -
v_gene: TRBV7-9
j_gene: TRBJ1-3
CDR3nt: TGTGCCAGCAGCTACGGGACTGGAAACACCATATATTTT
CDR3aa: CASSYGTGNTIYF

d_gene: -
abundance: -
v_gene: TRBV14
j_gene: TRBJ1-1
CDR3nt: TGTGCCAGCAGCCCCTCCGGGACACGCGGAGCTTTCTTT
CDR3aa: CASSPSGTRGAFF

d_gene: -
abundance: once
v_gene: TRBV5-1
j_gene: TRBJ2-1
CDR3nt: TGCGCCAGCGTCCGAAGCGGGCCTTACAATGAGCAGTTCTTC
CDR3aa: CASVRSGPYNEQFF

d_gene: -
abundance: -
v_gene: TRBV5-8
j_gene: TRBJ2-6
CDR3nt: TGTGCCAGCAGCCCCAGGTTCTCTGGGGCCAACGTCCTGACTTTC
CDR3aa: CASSPRFSGANVLTF

d_gene: -
abundance: -
v_gene: TRBV7-2
j_gene: TRBJ1-2
CDR3nt: TGTGCCAGCAGCATCCACAGGGAGGGGGGCTACACCTTC
CDR3aa: CASSIHREGGYTF

d_gene: -
abundance: -
v_gene: TRBV5-5
j_gene: TRBJ1-4
CDR3nt: TGTGCCAGCAGCTTTCAGGTGGGCCCCCGAGAAAAACTGTTTTTT
CDR3aa: CASSFQVGPREKLFF

d_gene: TRBD1
abundance: -
v_gene: TRBV28
j_gene: TRBJ2-3
CDR3nt: TGTGCCAGCAATCAGGGGGCGCAGGGCACAGATACGCAGTATTTT
CDR3aa: CASNQGAQGTDTQYF

d_gene: -
abundance: -
v_gene: TRBV3-1/TRBV3-2
j_gene: TRBJ1-3
CDR3nt: TGTGCCAGCAGCCCCATTCCCTCGACAGCCCTAACTGGAAACACCATATATTTT
CDR3aa: CASSPIPSTALTGNTIYF

d_gene: -
abundance: -
v_gene: TRBV5-5
j_gene: TRBJ2-3
CDR3nt: TGTGCCAGCAGTCAGACTGTCACAGATACGCAGTATTTT
CDR3aa: CASSQTVTDTQYF

d_gene: -
abundance: -
v_gene: TRBV7-2
j_gene: TRBJ2-3
CDR3nt: TGTGCCAGCAGCCTTTGGATTAGCATTGATTTGGGTGAGGATACGCAGTATTTT
CDR3aa: CASSLWISIDLGEDTQYF

d_gene: TRBD1
abundance: -
v_gene: TRBV6-5
j_gene: TRBJ1-2
CDR3nt: TGTGCCAGCAGCCAGACAGGGTTCTATGGCTACACCTTC
CDR3aa: CASSQTGFYGYTF

d_gene: TRBD2
abundance: -
v_gene: TRBV10-3
j_gene: TRBJ2-1
CDR3nt: TGTGCCATCAGTGCCCATCTAGCGGGAGGGGGCCCTATGGGGGATGAGCAGTTCTTC
CDR3aa: CAISAHLAGGGPMGDEQFF

d_gene: -
abundance: -
v_gene: TRBV7-9
j_gene: TRBJ2-3
CDR3nt: TGTGCCAGCATAATCGGGATTATGGACACAGATACGCAGTATTTT
CDR3aa: CASIIGIMDTDTQYF

d_gene: TRBD2
abundance: once
v_gene: TRBV7-9
j_gene: TRBJ2-7
CDR3nt: TGTGCCAGCAGTCTAGCGGGGGTCGGGGAGCAGTACTTC
CDR3aa: CASSLAGVGEQYF

d_gene: -
abundance: -
v_gene: TRBV30
j_gene: TRBJ1-2
CDR3nt: TGTGCCTGGAGTGCGGTCCTCTATGGCTACACCTTC
CDR3aa: CAWSAVLYGYTF

d_gene: TRBD1
abundance: -
v_gene: TRBV6-5
j_gene: TRBJ1-2
CDR3nt: TGTGCCAGCAGGGGACAGGCCAAGGGCGGCTACACCTTC
CDR3aa: CASRGQAKGGYTF

d_gene: -
abundance: -
v_gene: TRBV11-2
j_gene: TRBJ2-3
CDR3nt: TGTGCCAGCAGCACCGGGACTTTGGGCACAGATACGCAGTATTTT
CDR3aa: CASSTGTLGTDTQYF

d_gene: -
abundance: -
v_gene: TRBV4-1
j_gene: TRBJ2-5
CDR3nt: TGCGCCAGCAGCCACAGTCACGAAGAGACCCAGTACTTC
CDR3aa: CASSHSHEETQYF

d_gene: -
abundance: -
v_gene: TRBV18
j_gene: TRBJ1-3
CDR3nt: TGTGCCAGCTCTCCACCTCAGGGGCTCGGAAACACCATATATTTT
CDR3aa: CASSPPQGLGNTIYF

d_gene: -
abundance: once
v_gene: TRBV3-1/TRBV3-2
j_gene: TRBJ2-5
CDR3nt: TGTGCCAGCAGCCAAGAACGGACAGAGTACCAAGAGACCCAGTACTTC
CDR3aa: CASSQERTEYQETQYF

d_gene: TRBD1
abundance: -
v_gene: TRBV18
j_gene: TRBJ1-2
CDR3nt: TGTGCCAGCTCACCACTGGGACAGGGGAAAGCTAACTATGGCTACACCTTC
CDR3aa: CASSPLGQGKANYGYTF

d_gene: TRBD1
abundance: -
v_gene: TRBV18
j_gene: TRBJ1-2
CDR3nt: TGTGCCAGCTCACCAATACAGGGGGGCCAAGGCTACACCTTC
CDR3aa: CASSPIQGGQGYTF

d_gene: -
abundance: -
v_gene: TRBV6-5
j_gene: TRBJ1-5
CDR3nt: TGTGCCAGCAGAGCCTATAGCAATCAGCCCCAGCATTTT
CDR3aa: CASRAYSNQPQHF

d_gene: -
abundance: once
v_gene: TRBV7-3
j_gene: TRBJ2-5
CDR3nt: TGTGCCAGCAGCCAACAGCGCGGGGCTAGGGAGACCCAGTACTTC
CDR3aa: CASSQQRGARETQYF

d_gene: TRBD2
abundance: once
v_gene: TRBV5-1
j_gene: TRBJ2-2
CDR3nt: TGCGCCAGCAGCCCGTCCGGGACTAGCGTCCGGGAGCTGTTTTTT
CDR3aa: CASSPSGTSVRELFF

d_gene: -
abundance: -
v_gene: TRBV9
j_gene: TRBJ1-6
CDR3nt: TGTGCCAGCAGCGTAGCTACTGAGGGTTCACCCCTCCACTTT
CDR3aa: CASSVATEGSPLHF

d_gene: -
abundance: -
v_gene: TRBV7-9
j_gene: TRBJ1-5
CDR3nt: TGTGCCAGCAGCTACGCCTTCCAGGGGAGCAGCAATCAGCCCCAGCATTTT
CDR3aa: CASSYAFQGSSNQPQHF

d_gene: -
abundance: -
v_gene: TRBV2
j_gene: TRBJ1-3
CDR3nt: TGTGCCAGCAGTGCCCGACAGACCCTCTCTGGAAACACCATATATTTT
CDR3aa: CASSARQTLSGNTIYF

d_gene: TRBD1
abundance: -
v_gene: TRBV28
j_gene: TRBJ1-2
CDR3nt: TGTGCCAGCAGTCGACAGGGCCTCGGTGGCTACACCTTC
CDR3aa: CASSRQGLGGYTF

d_gene: TRBD2
abundance: -
v_gene: TRBV11-3
j_gene: TRBJ2-5
CDR3nt: TGTGCCAGCAGCTTAGCGGGGGGTTGGTCCCAGTACTTC
CDR3aa: CASSLAGGWSQYF

d_gene: -
abundance: -
v_gene: TRBV3-1/TRBV3-2
j_gene: TRBJ1-5
CDR3nt: TGTGCCAGCAGCCAAGAGCGGGGGGGAGGTCAGCCCCAGCATTTT
CDR3aa: CASSQERGGGQPQHF

d_gene: -
abundance: -
v_gene: TRBV14
j_gene: TRBJ2-2
CDR3nt: TGTGCCAGCAGCCTACCGGGCGGGGAGCTGTTTTTT
CDR3aa: CASSLPGGELFF